The present T cell receptor (beta chain) was sequenced within a study of shared clonotypes between healthy human individuals. Study results and limitations: Shared clonotypes across all four donors exceeded non-shared ones in generation probability. Naive subsets usually exceeded memory subsets in estimated richness. The expectation was that sequencing depth would affect clonotype sharing among donors.

This clone was observed a single time. Its specificity is unknown. Looked up from germline, CDR1 is MNHNS and CDR2 is SASEGT. CDR3 length: 14 residues. Trimming removed 6 bases from V and 4 bases from J, with 16 bases in between. Generated by immunoSEQ multiplex PCR, the TCRdb table keeps only in-frame clones and is missing some. The table records approximately 350,000 clones, approximately 74% of them present only once. Both subsets, CD45RA+ naive and CD45RA-negative memory, were split from the CD4+ cells. Input material: memory CD4+ T cells sorted from blood. Specified subset: CD45RA-negative fraction. The origin of this receptor is a man aged 25 to 40 in good health. The chain is built from TRBV6-1 and TRBJ2-7; maybe TRBD1 (6 bases). Written as DNA, the CDR3 is TGTGCCAGCAGCCAAGCAGGGGTAGGTTACGAGCAGTACTTC. Its protein product is CASSQAGVGYEQYF.